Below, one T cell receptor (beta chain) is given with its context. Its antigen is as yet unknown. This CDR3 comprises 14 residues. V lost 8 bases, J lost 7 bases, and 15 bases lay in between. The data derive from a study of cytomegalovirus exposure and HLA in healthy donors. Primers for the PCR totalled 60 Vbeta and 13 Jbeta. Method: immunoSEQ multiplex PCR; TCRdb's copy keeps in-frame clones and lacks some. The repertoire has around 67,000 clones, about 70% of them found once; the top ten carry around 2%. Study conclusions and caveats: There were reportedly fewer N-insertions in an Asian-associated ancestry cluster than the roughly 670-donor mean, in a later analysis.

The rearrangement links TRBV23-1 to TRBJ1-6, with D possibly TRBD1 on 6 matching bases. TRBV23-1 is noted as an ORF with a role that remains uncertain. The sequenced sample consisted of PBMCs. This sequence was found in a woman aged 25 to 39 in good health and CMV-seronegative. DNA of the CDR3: TGCGCCAGCTTCAGGGGCCTGGGCAATTCACCCCTCCACTTT. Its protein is CASFRGLGNSPLHF.